The 20 T cell receptor beta chains presented below share a single source sample, sequenced in a study of CD8 T cells in Susac syndrome. A quantity of about 0.5 to 1 ug RNA underwent reverse transcription using random hexamers. TCRdb re-analysed the immunoSEQ multiplex PCR reads in MiXCR, keeping a single row per CDR3 protein. The profile covers around 150,000 distinct CDR3 sequences, with over 90% appearing a single time and 0.15% to 0.2% taken by the ten largest. Sequenced input: CD8+ T cells from PBMCs. The receptors come from a human donor with Susac syndrome.

The chain combines TRBV29-1 with TRBJ1-2, with 8 bases matching TRBD1. The CDR3 has 12 residues. Germline V lookup: CDR1 SQVTM, CDR2 ANQGSEA. Losses at the gene ends were 6 bases for V and 8 bases for J; bases not matched to a gene: 8. CDR3: CSVNTGGEGYTF. The CDR3, as DNA: TGCAGCGTAAACACAGGGGGAGAGGGCTACACCTTC.

This chain uses TRBV10-3 with TRBJ2-2; 7 positions agree with TRBD1. Trimming cost V 7 bases and J 6 bases; bases outside gene matches: 5. The CDR3 covers 13 residues. Germline CDR1 reads ENHRY; CDR2 reads SYGVKD. The CDR3 protein is CAITSGGPGELFF. CDR3 coding DNA: TGTGCCATCACCTCAGGGGGACCCGGGGAGCTGTTTTTT.

This clonotype was recorded only once. V and J are TRBV29-1 and TRBJ2-2; 7 nucleotides agree with TRBD2. Germline V gene sequence: CDR1 SQVTM, CDR2 ANQGSEA. Trimming at V came to 3 bases and at J to 7 bases, leaving 2 bases not matched to a gene. This CDR3 contains 12 residues. The CDR3 region is CSVDGGIGELFF. The CDR3 region has the DNA TGCAGCGTTGACGGGGGGATCGGGGAGCTGTTTTTT.

V gene TRBV6-1 combines with J gene TRBJ2-5, with a possible D match to TRBD2 (6 bases). This CDR3 spans 16 amino acids. In germline, CDR1 is MNHNS, CDR2 SASEGT. V lost 5 bases and J 1 base, leaving 17 bases between the germline ends. CDR3 region: CASSPIPLASQETQYF. Here the CDR3 DNA reads TGTGCCAGCAGTCCAATACCGCTAGCGAGCCAAGAGACCCAGTACTTC.

The rearrangement joins TRBV6-5 to TRBJ2-5, with a tentative D call TRBD2 (5 bases). The CDR3 extends over 15 amino acids. Trimming took 2 bases from V and 2 from J, leaving 12 bases between them. Germline values: CDR1 MNHEY, CDR2 SVGAGI. Here the CDR3 reads CASSYSGDLQETQYF. The CDR3 DNA reads as TGTGCCAGCAGTTACAGCGGAGACCTGCAAGAGACCCAGTACTTC.

The sample holds a few counts of this clonotype. Mismatch with germline at one junction end may stem from a read error. The chain carries TRBV5-1 and TRBJ2-7, with D possibly matching TRBD2 (7 bases). Germline values: CDR1 SGHRS, CDR2 YFSETQ. This CDR3 region has 13 residues. The CDR3 coding sequence is TGTGCCAGCAGCTTAGGGGGGGATTACGAGCAGTACTTC. As protein: CASSLGGDYEQYF.

The V and J genes are TRBV27 and TRBJ2-7, with D hard to call. Trimming took 0 bases from V and 4 from J, leaving 7 bases between them. This CDR3 is 13 amino acids long. Germline lookup yields CDR1 MNHEY and CDR2 SMNVEV (reference sequence). The CDR3 DNA is TGTGCCAGCAGTTTATCTGTCGCGTACGAGCAGTACTTC. Its translation is CASSLSVAYEQYF.

J is TRBJ2-1 and V is TRBV12-3 or TRBV12-4, with 8 nucleotides matching TRBD2. This CDR3 spans 13 amino acids. V shed 5 bases and J 10 bases; nucleotides not matched to a gene: 7. The CDR3 region is CASSPNGGVEQFF. CDR3 DNA: TGTGCCAGCAGTCCCAACGGGGGGGTCGAGCAGTTCTTC.

V and J are TRBV19 and TRBJ2-5, with D hard to call. The CDR3 covers 13 residues. Trimming took 0 bases from V and 5 from J, leaving 7 bases between them. The germline V gene has CDR1 LNHDA and CDR2 SQIVND (reference sequence). CDR3 residues: CASSIDAAETQYF. DNA of the CDR3: TGTGCCAGTAGTATAGATGCAGCGGAGACCCAGTACTTC.

The gene calls are TRBV6-5 and TRBJ2-7, with TRBD1 matching 7 bases. CDR1 and CDR2 (germline): MNHEY, SVGAGI. This CDR3 comprises 14 residues. Germline trimming cut 8 bases from V and 6 bases from J; bases unmatched to any gene: 13. CDR3 sequence reads: CASGYTGEYSEQYF. The CDR3 nucleotides are TGTGCCAGCGGGTATACAGGGGAGTATAGCGAGCAGTACTTC.

V gene TRBV13 combines with J gene TRBJ2-7, with 13 bases identical to TRBD2. Germline values: CDR1 PRHDT, CDR2 FYEKMQ (reference sequence). CDR3 length: 18 amino acids. V was pared by 4 bases and J by 0 bases, with 9 bases of the junction left unmatched. In DNA, the CDR3 is TGTGCCAGCAGCTCCCTAGGACTAGCGGGAGCTAGCTCCTACGAGCAGTACTTC. This translates into CASSSLGLAGASSYEQYF.

The chain recombines TRBV4-1 with TRBJ2-5; a possible D gene is TRBD1 (5 bases). The length of the CDR3 is 15 residues. Per the germline V gene, CDR1 is MGHRA and CDR2 is YSYEKL. V was clipped by 0 bases and J by 3 bases, with 11 bases between them. Here the CDR3 reads CASSQEPGLEETQYF. In nucleotides, the CDR3 is TGCGCCAGCAGCCAAGAGCCAGGGTTGGAAGAGACCCAGTACTTC.

This rearrangement joins TRBV3-1 to TRBJ2-7; D is undetermined. Trimming took 0 bases from V and 6 from J, leaving 6 bases between them. This CDR3 has 12 amino acids. Germline V lookup: CDR1 LGHDT, CDR2 YNNKEL (reference sequence). CDR3 region: CASSQETIEQYF. DNA of the CDR3: TGTGCCAGCAGCCAAGAGACAATCGAGCAGTACTTC.

In its sample, this clonotype was seen once. CDR3 sequence reads: CASSQDRAAGGPLGTDTQYF. CDR3 DNA sequence: TGTGCCAGCAGCCAAGATCGCGCAGCGGGAGGGCCGTTGGGCACAGATACGCAGTATTTT. V gene TRBV14 combines with J gene TRBJ2-3; the match to TRBD2 covers 10 bases. The CDR3 spans 20 residues. The germline CDR1 and CDR2 sequences are SGHDN and FVKESK. With 0 bases clipped from V and 1 base from J, the junction kept 13 bases outside the gene matches.

The rearrangement uses TRBV10-3 and TRBJ2-1; 7 bases match TRBD2. With 6 bases clipped from V and 8 bases from J, the junction kept 10 bases outside the gene matches. The CDR3 runs 14 residues. Germline lookup yields CDR1 ENHRY and CDR2 SYGVKD. The CDR3 DNA sequence: TGTGCCATCAGCGACTCCCCGACTAGCTATGAGCAGTTCTTC. Protein: CAISDSPTSYEQFF.

The V call is TRBV15, the J call TRBJ2-7, with D possibly being TRBD2 (7 bases). The CDR3 has 13 residues. CDR1 LNHNV and CDR2 YYDKDF come from the germline V gene (reference sequence). Deletions cut 5 bases from V and 2 bases from J, with 10 bases between. CDR3 sequence: CATSWGGAYEQYF. CDR3 coding DNA: TGTGCCACCAGCTGGGGGGGCGCCTACGAGCAGTACTTC. Complete variable domain (other parts from reference TRBV15 and TRBJ2-7): DAMVIQNPRYQVTQFGKPVTLSCSQTLNHNVMYWYQQKSSQAPKLLFHYYDKDFNNEADTPDNFQSRRPNTSFCFLDIRSPGLGDTAMYLCATSWGGAYEQYFGPGTRLTVT.

This chain connects TRBV27 to TRBJ1-5, with D possibly matching TRBD1 (5 bases). Germline V gene lookup returns CDR1 MNHEY and CDR2 SMNVEV (reference sequence). V was clipped by 6 bases and J by 1 base, with 13 bases between them. The CDR3 extends over 15 amino acids. CDR3 DNA sequence: TGTGCCAGCAGCCCAGGGAAGGCGAGCAATCAGCCCCAGCATTTT. It codes for CASSPGKASNQPQHF.

This chain uses TRBV20-1 with TRBJ2-7; tentative D call: TRBD1 (5 bases). The CDR3 has 15 amino acids. V was shortened by 0 bases and J by 2 bases, with 14 bases between the two germline ends. Germline V gives CDR1 DFQATT, CDR2 SNEGSKA (reference sequence). The CDR3 DNA is TGCAGTGCTAGAGATGGCAGGGAAATCACCTACGAGCAGTACTTC. It yields the protein CSARDGREITYEQYF.

The V call is TRBV15, the J call TRBJ1-4, with D hard to call. V was trimmed by 0 bases and J by 5 bases, leaving 13 bases between them. The germline gives CDR1 LNHNV, CDR2 YYDKDF (reference sequence). The CDR3 is made up of 16 amino acids. Written as DNA, the CDR3 is TGTGCCACCAGCAGAGATGTGAAGAACTGGAATGAAAAACTGTTTTTT. Translating it yields CATSRDVKNWNEKLFF.

J is TRBJ2-1 and V is TRBV25-1, with 8 bases lining up with TRBD2. J was trimmed by 2 bases and V by 1 base; bases with no gene match: 4. The CDR3 has 16 residues. Germline lookup yields CDR1 MGHDK and CDR2 SYGVNS. The CDR3 DNA reads as TGTGCCAGCAGTGAATCCGGGAGGGCCACCTACAATGAGCAGTTCTTC. Translated: CASSESGRATYNEQFF.